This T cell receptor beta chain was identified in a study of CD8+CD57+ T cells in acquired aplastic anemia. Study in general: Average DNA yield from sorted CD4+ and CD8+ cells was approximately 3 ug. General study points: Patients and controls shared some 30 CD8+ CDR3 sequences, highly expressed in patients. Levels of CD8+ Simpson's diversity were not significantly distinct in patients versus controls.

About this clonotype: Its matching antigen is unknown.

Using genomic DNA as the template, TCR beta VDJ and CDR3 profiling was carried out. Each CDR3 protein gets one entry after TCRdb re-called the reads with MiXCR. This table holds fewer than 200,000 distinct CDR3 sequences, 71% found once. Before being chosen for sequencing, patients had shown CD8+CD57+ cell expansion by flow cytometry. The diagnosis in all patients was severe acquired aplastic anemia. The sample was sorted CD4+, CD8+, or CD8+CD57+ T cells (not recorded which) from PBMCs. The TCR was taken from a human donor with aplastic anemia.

The CDR3 nucleotides read TGTGCCAGTAGTATTCGGGCCCCTCCTAAAGAAGCTTTCTTT. This gives the protein CASSIRAPPKEAFF. The chain uses TRBV19 and TRBJ1-1; D gene ambiguous. V was trimmed by 3 bases and J by 8 bases, leaving 16 bases between them. Germline lookup yields CDR1 LNHDA and CDR2 SQIVND (reference sequence). The CDR3 consists of 14 residues.